This T cell receptor (beta chain) is from a study of vaccination and CD4 T cells after COVID-19. As to treatment: roughly ten-day PBMC culture with coronavirus spike peptide pools or control peptides (ViraFEST assay). This clonotype came up a few times. Its target is unknown. Once obtained from cultured CD4+ T cells, the DNA was sequenced using the Oncomine TCR Beta short-read assay. Investigators isolated genomic DNA from cultured CD4+ T cells. TCRdb re-derived calls from the PCR reads in MiXCR, one entry per CDR3 protein. The table lists some 7,600 distinct CDR3 sequences, roughly 56% of them singletons. Germline lookup yields CDR1 MDHEN and CDR2 SYDVKM. The CDR3 consists of 15 residues. The ends lost 7 bases at V and 6 bases at J; junction bases unmatched: 10.

The sequence derives from a human donor who had recovered from COVID-19. Sequencing was done on a sample of CD4+ T cells from blood, cultured in vitro. The chain recombines TRBV28 with TRBJ1-5, with 9 bases identical to TRBD1. CDR3 sequence: CASTLVGQGFQPQHF. CDR3 sequence (DNA): TGTGCCAGCACCTTAGTGGGACAGGGATTTCAGCCCCAGCATTTT.